The T cell receptor (beta chain) described here comes from a study of identical twins. Broader study findings: Sharing of beta out-of-frame sequences by twins showed a weaker excess.

Template switching added a universal primer binding site, and final cDNA carried unique molecular identifiers. Via MiXCR, TCRdb re-called the 5' RACE reads, giving one row per CDR3 protein. The sample yields about 220,000 distinct CDR3 sequences, under 8.5% seen once. V was pared by 5 bases and J by 2 bases, with 13 bases between. Germline CDR1 is SGHTA and CDR2 is FQGTGA. The CDR3 covers 16 residues. This clonotype has only a few counts. Its antigen is not known. The sample was also linked to a second study, of T cells expressing NK-cell markers.

This clonotype was sampled from a woman in her late teens or twenties in good health. The specimen sequenced was CD8+ T cells sorted from blood. The chain has TRBV7-3 and TRBJ2-6; D is ambiguous. CDR3 nucleotide sequence: TGTGCCAGCAGCCTACGATTGGGGACTGGGGCCAACGTCCTGACTTTC. Protein: CASSLRLGTGANVLTF. Supplemented by reference TRBV7-3 and TRBJ2-6, the full variable domain reads GAGVSQTPSNKVTEKGKYVELRCDPISGHTALYWYRQSLGQGPEFLIYFQGTGAADDSGLPNDRFFAVRPEGSVSTLKIQRTERGDSAVYLCASSLRLGTGANVLTFGAGSRLTVL.